The rows below give T cell receptor beta chains drawn from one sample of a study of blood T cell repertoires in COVID-19. Generated by immunoSEQ multiplex PCR, the TCRdb table keeps only in-frame clones and is missing some. Here the sample spans 200,000 to 250,000 clones, over 60% being singletons. Sequencing was carried out using peripheral blood. The receptors originated from a woman between 65 and 79 years old with acute or convalescent COVID-19. CDR3s include the opening cysteine and the closing phenylalanine or tryptophan. A D gene is named only where the DNA matches it firmly. Rows give clone size only sometimes, using once, few, many, or a class for an expanded clone.

d_call: TRBD1
j_call: TRBJ2-4
clone_size: .
v_call: TRBV28
cdr3_aa: CASSLGGQGLNIQYF
cdr3_nt: TGTGCCAGCAGTTTGGGGGGACAGGGGCTAAACATTCAGTACTTC

d_call: .
j_call: TRBJ2-3
clone_size: .
v_call: TRBV29-1
cdr3_aa: CSVEDRQDSTDTQYF
cdr3_nt: TGCAGCGTTGAAGATCGCCAGGATAGCACAGATACGCAGTATTTT

d_call: .
j_call: TRBJ2-3
clone_size: .
v_call: TRBV5-5
cdr3_aa: CAQSGGGTDTQYF
cdr3_nt: TGTGCCCAATCGGGGGGCGGCACAGATACGCAGTATTTT

d_call: .
j_call: TRBJ2-1
clone_size: .
v_call: TRBV5-1
cdr3_aa: CASSPIGAGNNEQFF
cdr3_nt: TGCGCCAGCAGCCCAATAGGGGCAGGGAACAATGAGCAGTTCTTC

d_call: .
j_call: TRBJ1-6
clone_size: .
v_call: TRBV13
cdr3_aa: CASSRTPQGPNSPLHF
cdr3_nt: TGTGCCAGCAGCCGGACCCCACAGGGCCCTAATTCACCCCTCCACTTT

d_call: .
j_call: TRBJ1-2
clone_size: few
v_call: TRBV18
cdr3_aa: CASSPPGSANYGYTF
cdr3_nt: TGTGCCAGCTCACCTCCAGGCTCGGCTAACTATGGCTACACCTTC

d_call: TRBD1
j_call: TRBJ2-2
clone_size: .
v_call: TRBV5-1
cdr3_aa: CASSSGQGNTGELFF
cdr3_nt: TGCGCCAGCAGCTCTGGACAGGGGAACACCGGGGAGCTGTTTTTT

d_call: .
j_call: TRBJ1-1
clone_size: .
v_call: TRBV4-1
cdr3_aa: CASSQVRGRDTEAFF
cdr3_nt: TGCGCCAGCAGCCAAGTGAGAGGGAGGGACACTGAAGCTTTCTTT

d_call: TRBD2
j_call: TRBJ2-1
clone_size: once
v_call: TRBV5-4
cdr3_aa: CASIIGGGGYNEQFF
cdr3_nt: TGTGCCAGCATCATTGGTGGCGGGGGGTACAATGAGCAGTTCTTC

d_call: TRBD2
j_call: TRBJ2-1
clone_size: .
v_call: TRBV5-1
cdr3_aa: CASSTGTTYNEQFF
cdr3_nt: TGCGCCAGCAGCACCGGGACTACTTACAATGAGCAGTTCTTC

d_call: .
j_call: TRBJ2-4
clone_size: .
v_call: TRBV5-6
cdr3_aa: CASSSTGQDIQYF
cdr3_nt: TGTGCCAGCAGCTCGACAGGTCAGGACATTCAGTACTTC

d_call: .
j_call: TRBJ2-3
clone_size: .
v_call: TRBV21-1
cdr3_aa: CASSKVWDCNKTPDTQYF
cdr3_nt: TGTGCCAGCAGCAAAGTTTGGGACTGCAACAAAACCCCGGATACGCAGTATTTT

d_call: .
j_call: TRBJ2-2
clone_size: once
v_call: TRBV28
cdr3_aa: CASSLLFRDTSNTGELFF
cdr3_nt: TGTGCCAGCAGTTTATTATTTCGGGACACTTCGAACACCGGGGAGCTGTTTTTT

d_call: .
j_call: TRBJ1-1
clone_size: .
v_call: TRBV7-5
cdr3_aa: CVRSLVENLRGTGRNTEAFF
cdr3_nt: TGTGTCAGAAGCTTAGTCGAAAACCTCAGAGGCACAGGCCGGAACACTGAAGCTTTCTTT

d_call: .
j_call: TRBJ1-1
clone_size: .
v_call: TRBV3-1/TRBV3-2
cdr3_aa: CASSQGGLGTEAFF
cdr3_nt: TGTGCCAGCAGCCAGGGAGGGTTAGGGACTGAAGCTTTCTTT

d_call: TRBD1
j_call: TRBJ1-1
clone_size: once
v_call: TRBV9
cdr3_aa: CASSVGSGTGRTEAFF
cdr3_nt: TGTGCCAGCAGCGTAGGTTCCGGGACAGGGCGGACTGAAGCTTTCTTT

d_call: .
j_call: TRBJ2-7
clone_size: .
v_call: TRBV18
cdr3_aa: CASSENPGEQYF
cdr3_nt: TGTGCCAGCTCCGAAAATCCGGGCGAGCAGTACTTC

d_call: TRBD1
j_call: TRBJ1-2
clone_size: .
v_call: TRBV7-2
cdr3_aa: CASSPGQSFGYTF
cdr3_nt: TGTGCCAGCAGCCCGGGACAGTCCTTTGGCTACACCTTC

d_call: .
j_call: TRBJ2-6
clone_size: many
v_call: TRBV19
cdr3_aa: CASSISGYSGANVLTF
cdr3_nt: TGTGCCAGTAGTATCAGCGGGTACTCTGGGGCCAACGTCCTGACTTTC

d_call: .
j_call: TRBJ1-1
clone_size: .
v_call: TRBV30
cdr3_aa: CAWSVLNTEAFF
cdr3_nt: TGTGCCTGGAGTGTACTAAACACTGAAGCTTTCTTT